What follows are 2 T cell receptor beta chains derived from one specimen sequenced in a study of T-cell reconstitution after alpha-beta-depleted transplantation in children. Using unique molecular identifiers, the investigators prepared the TCRbeta library. TCRdb analysed the PCR reads with MiXCR anew, one entry per CDR3 protein. The sample has about 580,000 distinct CDR3 sequences, 23% seen once. Sample: PBMCs, mostly from graft donor cells, taken 360 days after TCRalphabeta/CD19-depleted stem cell transplant. The receptors here all came from a boy in the first two years of life who had a stem cell transplant for acute myeloid leukemia, so the T cells may come from the graft donor.

The table lists this clonotype with a few counts. The germline gene is not matched at one end of the junction; a read error may be the cause. V is TRBV20-1 and J is TRBJ2-5; tentative D call: TRBD1 (6 bases). CDR1 is DFQATT, CDR2 SNEGSKA, per germline (reference sequence). The CDR3 is 13 residues long. CDR3 bases: TGCAGTGCTAGAGCCCCGGACAGCGAGAGCCAGTACTTC. Protein: CSARAPDSESQYF.

Remarks on this clonotype: This may be a read error: a much more frequent sequence differs by one nucleotide. This rearrangement joins TRBV2 to TRBJ2-7, with TRBD1 identical over 7 bases. The V gene end was trimmed by 8 bases and the J gene end by 3 bases; junction bases not matched to a gene: 1. Germline loops: CDR1 SNHLY, CDR2 FYNNEI. The CDR3 length is 11 residues. DNA for the CDR3: TGTGCCAGCGGGGACAGCTACGAGCAGTACTTC. Its protein product is CASGDSYEQYF.